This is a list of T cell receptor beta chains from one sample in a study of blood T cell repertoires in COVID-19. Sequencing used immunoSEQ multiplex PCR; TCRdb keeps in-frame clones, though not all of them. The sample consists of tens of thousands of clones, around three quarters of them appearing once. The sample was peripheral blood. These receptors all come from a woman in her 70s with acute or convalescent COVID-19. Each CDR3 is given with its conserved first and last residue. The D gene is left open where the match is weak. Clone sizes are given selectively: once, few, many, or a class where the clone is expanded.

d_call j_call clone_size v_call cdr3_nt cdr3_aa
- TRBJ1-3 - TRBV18 TGTGCCAGCTCATACACCGGCACGGGAGGAAACACCATATATTTT CASSYTGTGGNTIYF
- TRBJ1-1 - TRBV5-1 TGCGCCAGCAGCGACGGACTAGCGGGAGTAGCTTTCTTT CASSDGLAGVAFF
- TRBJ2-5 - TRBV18 TGTGCCAGTCGGGACTCGGCCTTAAAGACCCAGTACTTC CASRDSALKTQYF
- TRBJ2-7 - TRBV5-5 TGTGCCAGCAGCGTAAACCGGGAAATAAGCTCCTACGAGCAGTACTTC CASSVNREISSYEQYF
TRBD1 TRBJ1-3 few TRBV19 TGTGCCAGTACCCCGGGACAGGGAGCCTCTGGAAACACCATATATTTT CASTPGQGASGNTIYF
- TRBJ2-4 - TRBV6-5 TGTGCCAGCAGATTGGCGGGGCGGAACATTCAGTACTTC CASRLAGRNIQYF
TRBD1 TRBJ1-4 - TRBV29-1 TGCAGCGGACGGACAGGGGGTGGGAAACTGTTTTTT CSGRTGGGKLFF
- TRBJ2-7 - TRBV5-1 TGCGCCAGCAGCGGTTCCGGGACTTCCTACGAGCAGTACTTC CASSGSGTSYEQYF
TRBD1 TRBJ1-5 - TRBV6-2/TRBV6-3 TGTGCCAGCAGTTACTTCGGGACAGGGGTATTAAGCAATCAGCCCCAGCATTTT CASSYFGTGVLSNQPQHF
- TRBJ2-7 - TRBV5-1 TGCGCCAGCAGCTGGGACAAGTCCTACGAGCAGTACTTC CASSWDKSYEQYF
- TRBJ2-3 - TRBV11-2 TGTGCCAGCAGCTTAAGGGGCCCTCGTGAAGGGCAGTATTTT CASSLRGPREGQYF
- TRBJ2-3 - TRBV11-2 TGTGCCAGCAGCCCGAGGTGGGGGCCAGATACGCAGTATTTT CASSPRWGPDTQYF
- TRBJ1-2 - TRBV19 TGTGCCAGTACCCGATCCTTCGGATCAAGCGGGGGCTATGGCTACACCTTC CASTRSFGSSGGYGYTF
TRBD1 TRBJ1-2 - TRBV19 TGTGCCAGTGGCTACCGGGACAGAGTCAACTATGGCTACACCTTC CASGYRDRVNYGYTF
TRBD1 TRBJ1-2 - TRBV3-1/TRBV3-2 TGTGCCAGCGGCAGGCAGGGGGGAGCTAACTATGGCTACACCTTC CASGRQGGANYGYTF
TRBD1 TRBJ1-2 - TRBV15 TGTGCCACCAGCTCAACCGGGACAGGGAAAAACTATGGCTACACCTTC CATSSTGTGKNYGYTF
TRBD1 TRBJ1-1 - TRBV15 TGTGCCACCAGCAGAAGGGCATCGCAGGGGGGCTCTGAAGCTTTCTTT CATSRRASQGGSEAFF
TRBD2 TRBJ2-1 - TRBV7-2 TGTGCCAGCAGCTTAGCGAGAGGGACTAGCGGGAGAGCCGGAGAGCAGTTCTTC CASSLARGTSGRAGEQFF
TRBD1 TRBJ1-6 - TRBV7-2 TGTGCCAGCAGCTTTGTACAGGGGGATCAATATAATTCACCCCTCCACTTT CASSFVQGDQYNSPLHF
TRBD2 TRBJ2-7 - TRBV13 TGTGCCAGCAGCCTCTCGGGAGGGATATTTGAGGGGCAGTACTTC CASSLSGGIFEGQYF
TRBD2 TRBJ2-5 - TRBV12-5 TGTGCTAGTGGTTTAGGCGGGGGGGCCGTGACCCAGTACTTC CASGLGGGAVTQYF
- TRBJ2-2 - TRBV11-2 TGTGCCAGCAGCTTGGGACTTACGAACACCGGGGAGCTGTTTTTT CASSLGLTNTGELFF
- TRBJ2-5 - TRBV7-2 TGTGCCAGCAGCTACTACGGGGGCCAAGAGACCCAGTACTTC CASSYYGGQETQYF
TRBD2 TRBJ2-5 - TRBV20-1 TGCAGTGCTAGTGCCCGGGGGGGGGCAGGGAAGATGCAAGAGACCCAGTACTTC CSASARGGAGKMQETQYF
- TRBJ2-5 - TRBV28 TGTGCCAGCAGTCGTCGAGAGACCCAGTACTTC CASSRRETQYF
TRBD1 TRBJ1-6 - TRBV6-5 TGTGCCAGCAGTTACTGGACAGGGGATAATTCACCCCTCCACTTT CASSYWTGDNSPLHF
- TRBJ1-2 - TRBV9 TGTGCCAGCAGCGTCACGGGACAAGGTGGCTACACCTTC CASSVTGQGGYTF
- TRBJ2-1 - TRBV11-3 TGTGCCAGCAGCTTAGATGTAGGGCAGGGCAATGAGCAGTTCTTC CASSLDVGQGNEQFF
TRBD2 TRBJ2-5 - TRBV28 TGTGCCAGCAGTCGGACAGCGGGGGGGCCCCGAGAGACCCAGTACTTC CASSRTAGGPRETQYF
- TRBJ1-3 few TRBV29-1 TGCAGCGCGTGGGGGGTCCTAAGCTCTGGAAACACCATATATTTT CSAWGVLSSGNTIYF
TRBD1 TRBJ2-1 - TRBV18 TGTGCCAGCTCACCCGACAGGGGGCGCGAAGTTAGAGGCTACAATGAGCAGTTCTTC CASSPDRGREVRGYNEQFF
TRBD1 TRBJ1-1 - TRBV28 TGTGCCAGCAGGTACAGGGGAGAGGGCACTGAAGCTTTCTTT CASRYRGEGTEAFF
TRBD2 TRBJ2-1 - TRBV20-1 TGCAGTGCCCTAGCGGTAAATGAGCAGTTCTTC CSALAVNEQFF
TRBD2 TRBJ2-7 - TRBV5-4 TGTGCCAGCAGCTTGTCCAGCGGGAGGGCCAGTGAGCAGTACTTC CASSLSSGRASEQYF
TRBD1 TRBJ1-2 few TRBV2 TGTGCCAGCAGGGGACAGGGGGGAAACTATGGCTACACCTTC CASRGQGGNYGYTF
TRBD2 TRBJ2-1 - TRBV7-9 TGTGCCAGCAGCCCCCCTAGCGGGAGAAATGAGCAGTTCTTC CASSPPSGRNEQFF
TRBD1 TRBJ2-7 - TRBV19 TGTGCCAGTAGAGATAGCCCGGGACAGGGGGCCCACGAGCAGTACTTC CASRDSPGQGAHEQYF